The 5 T cell receptor beta chains in this list originate from one sample, sequenced in a study of blood T cells in healthy people across ages (dated by TCRdb to the mid-2010s). Receptors were amplified or captured by 5' RACE. Sequenced on an Illumina HiSeq 2500. A second about 7 to 12 cycle PCR used a sample-barcoded 5' primer and a J-beta primer mix. TCRdb reran the public reads through fastp at Q25 and MiXCR, keeping productive beta chains. Rows matching on CDR3 protein sequence are summarized as one entry with the most common DNA and genes. The sample table holds hundreds of thousands of distinct CDR3 sequences, of which 40% to 50% were seen once. The ten largest clones represent 20% to 25% of the sample. The sequenced sample was blood. The receptors shown here come from an elderly man in good health.

This clonotype was counted between two and nine times. The chain recombines TRBV7-2 with TRBJ2-3; 9 bases are a match to TRBD1. This CDR3 spans 16 amino acids. Germline CDR1 SGHTA, CDR2 FQGNSA. V lost 5 bases, J lost 5 bases, and 11 bases stayed unmatched. The DNA for the CDR3 is TGTGCCAGCAGCCCGAACTCTGGGACAGGGAAAGATACGCAGTATTTT. It specifies CASSPNSGTGKDTQYF.

This clonotype has only a few counts. The V gene is TRBV20-1, the J gene TRBJ2-7; D is ambiguous. V lost 8 bases to trimming and J lost 5 bases, with 19 bases between them. CDR1 DFQATT and CDR2 SNEGSKA come from the germline V gene (reference sequence). This CDR3 is built from 13 residues. DNA for the CDR3: TGCAGTCCTTCCTGGTTGGGTACGAACGAGCAGTACTTC. The encoded protein is CSPSWLGTNEQYF.

The chain uses TRBV18 and TRBJ2-3, with a tentative D call TRBD1 (6 bases). With 3 bases removed from V and 5 bases from J, the gap between germline ends came to 15 bases. This CDR3 is built from 15 residues. Germline assignment: CDR1 KGHSH and CDR2 LQKENI. The CDR3 loop is CASSPRQEGGDTQYF. CDR3 DNA: TGTGCCAGCTCACCGAGACAGGAAGGTGGAGATACGCAGTATTTT. The entire variable domain, with the rest obtained from reference TRBV18 and TRBJ2-3, is as follows: NAGVMQNPRHLVRRRGQEARLRCSPMKGHSHVYWYRQLPEEGLKFMVYLQKENIIDESGMPKERFSAEFPKEGPSILRIQQVVRGDSAAYFCASSPRQEGGDTQYFGPGTRLTVL.

V and J are TRBV27 and TRBJ2-7, with 14 bases lining up with TRBD2. The CDR3 length is 17 residues. V dropped 5 bases and J dropped 7; count of bases not matched to a gene: 13. Germline CDR1 reads MNHEY; CDR2 reads SMNVEV (reference sequence). The chain's CDR3 is CASSPGLAGVGDYEQYF. In DNA, the CDR3 is TGTGCCAGCAGTCCGGGACTAGCGGGAGTGGGGGACTATGAGCAGTACTTC.

The genes are TRBV28 and TRBJ2-5; tentatively, D is TRBD2 (6 bases). The germline V gene has CDR1 MDHEN and CDR2 SYDVKM. This CDR3 region has 17 residues. V shed 6 bases and J shed 1 base, with 21 bases lying between them. The CDR3 reads CASSSLGTPLPQETQYF. Written as DNA, the CDR3 is TGTGCCAGCAGCAGTCTCGGGACTCCACTTCCCCAAGAGACCCAGTACTTC.